The TCR beta chain under discussion was sequenced for a study of cytomegalovirus exposure and HLA in healthy donors. Across the whole study: As released early, the data held approximately 80 million unique TCRs from HLA-typed donors.

In the PCR, 60 Vbeta and 13 Jbeta primers were used. Some clones are missing from TCRdb's copy, which holds only in-frame ones; the method was immunoSEQ multiplex PCR. The table lists about 190,000 clones, approximately 84% of them singletons, with about 0.24% in the top ten. Details on this clone: As yet, its antigen is unknown.

Overall study findings and caveats: There were 150 to 200 TCR beta chains listed as cytomegalovirus-associated. Across donors, presence/absence analyses took sequencing depth to be roughly uniform.

The sample taken for sequencing was PBMCs. The receptor comes from a boy younger than 18 in good health and CMV-seronegative.

The CDR3 DNA reads TGTGCCAGCACGACACCAGACGGGGCCAACGTCCTGACTTTC. Amino acids: CASTTPDGANVLTF. The genes are TRBV2 and TRBJ2-6; D is unresolved. The CDR3 contains 14 residues. Germline lookup yields CDR1 SNHLY and CDR2 FYNNEI. V was clipped by 7 bases and J by 4 bases, with 11 bases between them.